This passage covers 19 T cell receptor beta chains from one sample sequenced in a study of identical twins. TCRdb processed the 5' RACE reads anew with MiXCR; each CDR3 protein has one entry. The sample yields nearly 650,000 distinct CDR3 sequences, 7.1% seen once. These data were also filed under a second study, of yellow fever vaccine responses in identical twins.

The sample taken for sequencing was PBMCs. The receptors here all came from a woman under 30 in good health.

The rearrangement uses TRBV14 and TRBJ1-2; TRBD1 might be the D (6 bases). V lost 1 base to trimming and J lost 4 bases, with 13 bases between them. The CDR3 runs 15 residues. The V gene's germline CDR1 is SGHDN and CDR2 FVKESK. The CDR3 DNA is TGTGCCAGCAGCCAAGGGGGTAGGGACACCTATGGCTACACCTTC. It is translated as CASSQGGRDTYGYTF.

This clonotype was picked up a small number of times. This rearrangement joins TRBV10-3 to TRBJ2-1; 12 nucleotides align to TRBD2. This CDR3 is built from 16 residues. Per the germline V gene, CDR1 is ENHRY and CDR2 is SYGVKD. Trimming at V came to 2 bases and at J to 4 bases, leaving 3 bases not matched to a gene. CDR3 sequence reads: CAISERLAGAYNEQFF. The CDR3 DNA is TGTGCCATCAGTGAGCGACTAGCGGGGGCGTACAATGAGCAGTTCTTC.

The V gene is TRBV15, the J gene TRBJ2-1, with a weak D call TRBD2 (6 bases). The V gene's germline CDR1 is LNHNV and CDR2 YYDKDF (reference sequence). Trimming removed 1 base at V and 6 bases at J, with 7 bases between. The CDR3 runs to 13 residues. The CDR3 region is CATSRVTSNEQFF. The CDR3 coding sequence is TGTGCCACCAGCAGAGTGACTAGCAATGAGCAGTTCTTC.

The rearrangement uses TRBV29-1 and TRBJ2-3; possibly TRBD1 or TRBD2 for D (6 bases each). With 4 bases removed from V and 2 bases from J, the gap between germline ends came to 19 bases. Germline V gives CDR1 SQVTM, CDR2 ANQGSEA. The CDR3 sequence is 16 residues long. CDR3: CSVAGWGAGLTDTQYF. The CDR3 DNA follows: TGCAGCGTTGCTGGTTGGGGGGCGGGACTCACAGATACGCAGTATTTT.

This clonotype showed up many times. V and J are TRBV3-1 and TRBJ2-7; D unclear. V was trimmed by 0 bases and J by 0 bases, leaving 6 bases between them. Germline CDR1 reads LGHDT; CDR2 reads YNNKEL (reference sequence). The CDR3 totals 14 residues. CDR3 amino acids: CASSQDLDSYEQYF. Written as DNA, the CDR3 is TGTGCCAGCAGCCAAGATCTGGACTCCTACGAGCAGTACTTC.

This clonotype was counted only a few times. This chain connects TRBV2 to TRBJ2-1, with a weak D call TRBD1 (6 bases). Trimming stripped 5 bases from V and 9 bases from J, with 23 bases between. CDR1 and CDR2 (germline): SNHLY, FYNNEI. There are 16 residues in the CDR3. CDR3: CASSWIPGQGVGEQFF. The CDR3 DNA reads as TGTGCCAGCAGTTGGATCCCGGGACAAGGAGTTGGTGAGCAGTTCTTC.

This clonotype showed up just a few times. This chain uses TRBV7-8 with TRBJ2-1; 7 bases map to TRBD2. V was clipped by 10 bases and J by 4 bases; unmatched bases: 13. Looked up from germline, CDR1 is SGHVS and CDR2 is FQNEAQ. The CDR3 is 15 amino acids. For the CDR3, the DNA is TGTGCCAACGCAGCGGGCGGGAGTGTTTACAATGAGCAGTTCTTC. Translated, it gives CANAAGGSVYNEQFF.

This clonotype was counted only a few times. V gene TRBV9 combines with J gene TRBJ2-3; D unclear. There are 12 residues in the CDR3. Trimming shortened V by 5 bases and J by 5 bases, and 9 bases separated the two germline ends. Germline CDR1 and CDR2: SGDLS and YYNGEE. In DNA, the CDR3 is TGTGCCAGCAGAGGTTCCGAAGATACGCAGTATTTT. Translated, it gives CASRGSEDTQYF.

This clonotype has only a few counts. The rearrangement joins TRBV5-1 to TRBJ2-3, with D tentatively TRBD2 (6 bases). The CDR3 totals 16 residues. V was pared by 0 bases and J by 5 bases, with 16 bases between. The germline V gene encodes CDR1 SGHRS and CDR2 YFSETQ. The CDR3: CASSLGLWQEGDTQYF. Written as DNA, the CDR3 is TGCGCCAGCAGCTTGGGTTTATGGCAGGAGGGAGATACGCAGTATTTT.

This chain connects TRBV29-1 to TRBJ2-7; D gene unclear. The CDR3 is made up of 14 amino acids. The V end was cut by 2 bases, the J end by 0 bases, with 11 bases between. Germline CDR1 is SQVTM and CDR2 is ANQGSEA. Here the CDR3 reads CSVEIQTSSYEQYF. The CDR3, as DNA: TGCAGCGTTGAAATACAGACGAGCTCCTACGAGCAGTACTTC.

This clonotype was seen ten or more times. CDR3 sequence: CASSSGLAGTYEQYF. Written as DNA, the CDR3 is TGTGCCAGCAGCTCTGGACTAGCGGGAACCTACGAGCAGTACTTC. The chain couples TRBV5-5 to TRBJ2-7; TRBD2 aligns across 12 bases. Germline-derived CDR1 and CDR2 are SGHKS and YYEKEE (reference sequence). The length of the CDR3 is 15 residues. V lost 3 bases to trimming and J lost 2 bases; unmatched junction nucleotides: 3.

This clonotype was seen ten or more times. This rearrangement joins TRBV20-1 to TRBJ1-6; D remains ambiguous. The germline gives CDR1 DFQATT, CDR2 SNEGSKA (reference sequence). The CDR3 contains 13 residues. V was pared by 0 bases and J by 7 bases, with 7 bases between. CDR3 nucleotides: TGCAGTGCTAGAGACTCCGGAAATTCACCCCTCCACTTT. This gives the protein CSARDSGNSPLHF.

V is TRBV5-5 and J is TRBJ2-5; D ambiguous. Germline V lookup: CDR1 SGHKS, CDR2 YYEKEE (reference sequence). Trimming cost V 1 base and J 5 bases, with 9 bases left between them. The CDR3 covers 13 residues. CDR3 DNA: TGTGCCAGCAGCTTGTTACCCCCGGAGACCCAGTACTTC. It yields the protein CASSLLPPETQYF.

The rearrangement links TRBV5-1 to TRBJ2-1; 8 bases align to TRBD2. The CDR3 covers 15 residues. CDR1 is SGHRS and CDR2 is YFSETQ in the germline V gene. V gave up 7 bases and J gave up 8 bases; unmatched junction bases: 14. In nucleotides, the CDR3 is TGCGCCAGCGCCCCGGTTACGGGAGGGCCACATGAGCAGTTCTTC. Translated: CASAPVTGGPHEQFF.

Ten or more counts support this clonotype. Here the CDR3 reads CASSLVPGGEQYF. The CDR3, as DNA: TGTGCCAGCAGCTTAGTACCAGGTGGCGAGCAGTACTTC. The chain recombines TRBV7-2 with TRBJ2-7; D not resolved. Germline loops: CDR1 SGHTA, CDR2 FQGNSA. This CDR3 region has 13 residues. Between the trimmed V and J ends, which lost 1 base and 6 bases, there was a span of 10 bases.

This clonotype turned up a few times. The rearrangement links TRBV11-3 to TRBJ2-3; a possible D gene is TRBD1 (5 bases). In germline, CDR1 is SGHNT, CDR2 YENEEA. The CDR3 is 11 amino acids. Trimming left V 8 bases short and J 5 bases short, with 8 bases between. In nucleotides, the CDR3 is TGTGCCAGCGGAGACAGAGATACGCAGTATTTT. It translates to CASGDRDTQYF.

The chain is built from TRBV29-1 and TRBJ2-3, with a possible D match to TRBD1 (5 bases). The V end lost 7 bases, the J end lost 0 bases, and 14 bases lay between the germline ends. The CDR3 totals 14 residues. The germline V gene encodes CDR1 SQVTM and CDR2 ANQGSEA. CDR3 nucleotide sequence: TGCAGCGCCCCAGGGTTCCCTAGCACAGATACGCAGTATTTT. This encodes CSAPGFPSTDTQYF.

This clonotype turned up a few times. V usage is TRBV6-2 or TRBV6-3 and J usage is TRBJ2-7, with 8 bases that match TRBD1. Trimming took 2 bases from V and 2 from J; bases not matched to a gene: 5. Germline-derived CDR1 and CDR2 are MNHEY and SVGEGT. CDR3 length equals 15 residues. This chain's CDR3 is CASSYGQGLTYEQYF. In DNA form, the CDR3 reads TGTGCCAGCAGTTACGGACAGGGTCTAACCTACGAGCAGTACTTC.

This sequence joins TRBV18 and TRBJ2-7; 7 nucleotides agree with TRBD2. The CDR3 runs 15 residues. The ends lost 6 bases at V and 2 bases at J; junction bases unmatched: 10. Germline lookup yields CDR1 KGHSH and CDR2 LQKENI. The CDR3 region has the DNA TGTGCCAGCTCCCTTGGGACTACGCCGACCTACGAGCAGTACGTC. Its protein is CASSLGTTPTYEQYV.